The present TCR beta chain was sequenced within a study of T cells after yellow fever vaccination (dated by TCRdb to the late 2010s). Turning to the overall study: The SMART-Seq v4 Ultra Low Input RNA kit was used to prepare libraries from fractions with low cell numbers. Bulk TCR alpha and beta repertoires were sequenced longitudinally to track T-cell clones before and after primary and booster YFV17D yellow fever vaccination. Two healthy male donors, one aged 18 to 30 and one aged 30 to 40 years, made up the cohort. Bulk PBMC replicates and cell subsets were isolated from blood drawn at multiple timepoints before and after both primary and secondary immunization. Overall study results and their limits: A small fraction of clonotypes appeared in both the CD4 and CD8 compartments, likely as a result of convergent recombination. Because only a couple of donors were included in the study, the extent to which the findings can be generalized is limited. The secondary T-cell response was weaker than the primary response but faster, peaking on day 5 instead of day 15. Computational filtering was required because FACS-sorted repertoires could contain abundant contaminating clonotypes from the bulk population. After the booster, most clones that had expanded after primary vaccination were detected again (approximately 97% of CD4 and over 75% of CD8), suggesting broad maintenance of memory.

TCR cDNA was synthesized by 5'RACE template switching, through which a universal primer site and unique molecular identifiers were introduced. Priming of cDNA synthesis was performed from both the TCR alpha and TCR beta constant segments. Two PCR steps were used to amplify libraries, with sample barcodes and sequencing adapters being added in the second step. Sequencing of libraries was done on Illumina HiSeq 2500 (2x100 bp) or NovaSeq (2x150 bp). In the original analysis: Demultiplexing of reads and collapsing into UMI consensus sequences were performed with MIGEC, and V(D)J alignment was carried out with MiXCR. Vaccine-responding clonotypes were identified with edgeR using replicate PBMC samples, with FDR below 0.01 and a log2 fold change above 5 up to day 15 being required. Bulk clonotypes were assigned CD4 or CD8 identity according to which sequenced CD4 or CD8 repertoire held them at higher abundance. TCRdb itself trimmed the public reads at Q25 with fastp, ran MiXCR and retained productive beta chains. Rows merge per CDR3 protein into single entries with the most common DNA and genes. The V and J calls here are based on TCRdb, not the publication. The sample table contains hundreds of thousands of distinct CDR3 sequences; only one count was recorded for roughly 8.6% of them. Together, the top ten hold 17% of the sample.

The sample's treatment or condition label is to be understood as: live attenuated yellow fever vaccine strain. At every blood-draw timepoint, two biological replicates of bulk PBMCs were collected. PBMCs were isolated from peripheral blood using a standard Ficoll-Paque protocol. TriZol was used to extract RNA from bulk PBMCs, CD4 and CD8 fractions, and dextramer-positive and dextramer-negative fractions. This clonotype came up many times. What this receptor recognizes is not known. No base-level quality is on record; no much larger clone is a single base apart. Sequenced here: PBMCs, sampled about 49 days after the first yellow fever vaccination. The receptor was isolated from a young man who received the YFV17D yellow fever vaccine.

The CDR3 region reads CASSPGVATGELFF. The DNA sequence is given as TGTGCCAGCAGCCCAGGGGTGGCTACCGGGGAGCTGTTTTTT. The rearrangement combines TRBV5-4 with TRBJ2-2; a weak D assignment points to TRBD1 (6 bases agree). V gives up 4 bases and J gives up 5 bases, and the segment between their germline ends measures 12 bases. CDR3 length: 14 amino acids, cysteine to phenylalanine. The CDR3 DNA has 42 bases and is translated from base 1. The germline V gene (reference sequence) specifies SGHNT as CDR1 and YYREEE as CDR2.